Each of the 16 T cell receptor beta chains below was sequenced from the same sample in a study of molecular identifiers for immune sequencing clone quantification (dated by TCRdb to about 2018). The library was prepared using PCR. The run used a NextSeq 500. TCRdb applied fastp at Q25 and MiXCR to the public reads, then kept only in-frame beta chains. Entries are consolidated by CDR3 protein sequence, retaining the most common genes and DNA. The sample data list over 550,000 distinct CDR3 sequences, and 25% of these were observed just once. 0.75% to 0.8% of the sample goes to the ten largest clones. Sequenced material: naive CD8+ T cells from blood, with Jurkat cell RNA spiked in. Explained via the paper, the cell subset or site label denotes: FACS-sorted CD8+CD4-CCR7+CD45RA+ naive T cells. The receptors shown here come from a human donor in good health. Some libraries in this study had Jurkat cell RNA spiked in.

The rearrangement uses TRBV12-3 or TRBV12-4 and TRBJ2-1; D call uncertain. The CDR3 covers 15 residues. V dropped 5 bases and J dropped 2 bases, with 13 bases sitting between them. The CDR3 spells CASSQSESPYNEQFF. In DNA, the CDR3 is TGTGCCAGCAGTCAGAGCGAGAGCCCCTACAATGAGCAGTTCTTC.

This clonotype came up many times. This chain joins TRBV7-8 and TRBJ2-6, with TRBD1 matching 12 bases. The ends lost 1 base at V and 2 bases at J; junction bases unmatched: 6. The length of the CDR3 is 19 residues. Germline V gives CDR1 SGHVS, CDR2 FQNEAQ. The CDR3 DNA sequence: TGTGCCAGCAGCTTAGGGCCCGGGACAGGGGGCACTGGGGCCAACGTCCTGACTTTC. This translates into CASSLGPGTGGTGANVLTF.

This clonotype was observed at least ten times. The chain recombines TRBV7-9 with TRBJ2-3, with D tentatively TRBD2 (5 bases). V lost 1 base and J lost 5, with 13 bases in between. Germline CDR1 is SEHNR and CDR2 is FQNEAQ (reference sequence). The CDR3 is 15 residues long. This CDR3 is CASSLGGYGEDTQYF. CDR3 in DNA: TGTGCCAGCAGCTTAGGAGGGTACGGTGAAGATACGCAGTATTTT.

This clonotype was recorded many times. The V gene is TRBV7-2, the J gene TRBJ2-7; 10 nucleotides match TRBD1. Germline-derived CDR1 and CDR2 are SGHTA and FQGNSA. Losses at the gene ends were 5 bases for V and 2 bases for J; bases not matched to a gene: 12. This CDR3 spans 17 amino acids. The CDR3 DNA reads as TGTGCCAGCAGCCCCCCACGTGGGGACAGGGGTGCCTACGAGCAGTACTTC. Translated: CASSPPRGDRGAYEQYF.

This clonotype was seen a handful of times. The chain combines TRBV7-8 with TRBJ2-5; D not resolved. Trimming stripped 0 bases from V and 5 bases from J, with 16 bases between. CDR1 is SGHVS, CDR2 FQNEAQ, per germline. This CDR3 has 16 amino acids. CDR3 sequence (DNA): TGTGCCAGCAGCTTAGCGCGCGTCCTGGGGTGGGAGACCCAGTACTTC. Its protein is CASSLARVLGWETQYF.

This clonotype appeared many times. CDR3 region: CASTGGKGQGVEQFF. DNA for the CDR3: TGTGCCAGCACTGGGGGCAAGGGACAGGGGGTTGAGCAGTTCTTC. V and J are TRBV6-5 and TRBJ2-1; 11 bases agree with TRBD1. Per the germline V gene, CDR1 is MNHEY and CDR2 is SVGAGI. Trimming at V came to 7 bases and at J to 9 bases, leaving 11 bases not matched to a gene. This CDR3 is built from 15 residues.

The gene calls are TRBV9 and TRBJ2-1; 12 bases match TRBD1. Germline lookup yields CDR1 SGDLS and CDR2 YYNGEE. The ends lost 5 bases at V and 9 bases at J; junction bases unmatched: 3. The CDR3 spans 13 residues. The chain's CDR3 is CASRGTGGSEQFF. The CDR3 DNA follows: TGTGCCAGCAGAGGGACAGGGGGCAGTGAGCAGTTCTTC.

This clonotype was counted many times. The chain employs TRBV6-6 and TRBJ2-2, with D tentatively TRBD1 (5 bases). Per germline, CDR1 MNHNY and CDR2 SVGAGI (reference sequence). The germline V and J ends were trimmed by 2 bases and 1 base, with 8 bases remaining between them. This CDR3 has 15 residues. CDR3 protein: CASSYTGMNTGELFF. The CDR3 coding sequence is TGTGCCAGCAGTTACACAGGAATGAACACCGGGGAGCTGTTTTTT.

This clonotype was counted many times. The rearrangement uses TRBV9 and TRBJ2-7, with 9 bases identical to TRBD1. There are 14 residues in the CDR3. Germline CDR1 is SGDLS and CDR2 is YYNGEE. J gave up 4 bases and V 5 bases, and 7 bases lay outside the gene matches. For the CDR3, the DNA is TGTGCCAGCAGTGTGGGGACAGGGCCGTACGAGCAGTACTTC. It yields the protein CASSVGTGPYEQYF.

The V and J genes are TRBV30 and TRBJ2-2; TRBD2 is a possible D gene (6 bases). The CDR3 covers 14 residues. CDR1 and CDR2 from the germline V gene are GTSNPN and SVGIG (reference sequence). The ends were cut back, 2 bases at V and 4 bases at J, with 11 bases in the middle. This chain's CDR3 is CAWSMGGITGELFF. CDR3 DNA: TGTGCCTGGAGTATGGGCGGGATCACCGGGGAGCTGTTTTTT.

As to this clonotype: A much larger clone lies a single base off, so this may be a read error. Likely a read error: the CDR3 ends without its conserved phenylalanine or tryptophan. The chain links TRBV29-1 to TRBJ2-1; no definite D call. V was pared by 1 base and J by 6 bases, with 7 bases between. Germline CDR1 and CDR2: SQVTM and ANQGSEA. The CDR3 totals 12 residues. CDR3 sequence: CSVEGGFNEQFS. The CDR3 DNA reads TGCAGCGTTGAAGGAGGTTTCAATGAGCAGTTCTCC.

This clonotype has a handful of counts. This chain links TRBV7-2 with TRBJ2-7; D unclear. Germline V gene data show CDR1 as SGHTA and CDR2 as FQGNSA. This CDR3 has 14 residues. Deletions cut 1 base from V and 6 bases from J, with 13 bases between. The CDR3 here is CASSLVTPASEQYF. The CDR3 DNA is TGTGCCAGCAGCTTAGTTACCCCAGCAAGCGAGCAGTACTTC.

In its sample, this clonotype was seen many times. CDR3: CSSYRGNTGELFF. The CDR3 DNA reads TGCAGCAGTTACAGGGGGAACACCGGGGAGCTGTTTTTT. This rearrangement joins TRBV29-1 to TRBJ2-2; 7 bases agree with TRBD1. Germline-derived CDR1 and CDR2 are SQVTM and ANQGSEA. V lost 8 bases, J lost 1 base, and 4 bases stayed unmatched. CDR3 length equals 13 residues.

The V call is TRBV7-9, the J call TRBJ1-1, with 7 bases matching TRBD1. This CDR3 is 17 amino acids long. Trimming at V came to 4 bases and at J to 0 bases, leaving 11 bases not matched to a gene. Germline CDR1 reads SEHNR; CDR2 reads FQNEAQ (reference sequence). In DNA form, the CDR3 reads TGTGCCAGCAGCTACACGGACAGGACTCGATTGAACACTGAAGCTTTCTTT. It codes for CASSYTDRTRLNTEAFF. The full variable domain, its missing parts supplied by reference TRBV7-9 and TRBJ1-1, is DTGVSQNPRHKITKRGQNVTFRCDPISEHNRLYWYRQTLGQGPEFLTYFQNEAQLEKSRLLSDRFSAERPKGSFSTLEIQRTEQGDSAMYLCASSYTDRTRLNTEAFFGQGTRLTVV.

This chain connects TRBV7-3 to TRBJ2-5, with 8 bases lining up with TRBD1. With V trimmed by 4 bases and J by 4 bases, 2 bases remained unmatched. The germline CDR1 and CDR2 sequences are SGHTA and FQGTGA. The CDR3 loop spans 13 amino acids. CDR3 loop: CASSSGGAETQYF. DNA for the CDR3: TGTGCCAGCAGCTCAGGGGGCGCAGAGACCCAGTACTTC. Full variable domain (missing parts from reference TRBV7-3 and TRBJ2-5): GAGVSQTPSNKVTEKGKYVELRCDPISGHTALYWYRQSLGQGPEFLIYFQGTGAADDSGLPNDRFFAVRPEGSVSTLKIQRTERGDSAVYLCASSSGGAETQYFGPGTRLLVL.

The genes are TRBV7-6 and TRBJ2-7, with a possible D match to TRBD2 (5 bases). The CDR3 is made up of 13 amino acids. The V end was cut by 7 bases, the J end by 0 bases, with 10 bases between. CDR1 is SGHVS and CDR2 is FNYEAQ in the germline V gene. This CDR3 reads CASMTRGSYEQYF. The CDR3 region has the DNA TGTGCCAGCATGACCCGGGGCTCCTACGAGCAGTACTTC.